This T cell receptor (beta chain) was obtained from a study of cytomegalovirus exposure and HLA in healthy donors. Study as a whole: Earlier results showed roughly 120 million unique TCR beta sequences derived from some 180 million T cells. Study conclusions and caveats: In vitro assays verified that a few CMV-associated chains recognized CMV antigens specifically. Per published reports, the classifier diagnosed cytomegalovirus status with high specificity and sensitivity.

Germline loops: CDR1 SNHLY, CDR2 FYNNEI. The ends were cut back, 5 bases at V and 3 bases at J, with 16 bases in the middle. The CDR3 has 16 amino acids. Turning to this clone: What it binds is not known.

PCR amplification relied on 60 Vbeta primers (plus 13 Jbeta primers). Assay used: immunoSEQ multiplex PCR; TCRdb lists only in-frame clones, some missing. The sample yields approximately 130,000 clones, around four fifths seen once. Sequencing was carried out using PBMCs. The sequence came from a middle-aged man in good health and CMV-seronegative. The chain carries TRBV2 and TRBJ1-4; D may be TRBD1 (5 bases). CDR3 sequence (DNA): TGTGCCAGCAGTCTCCTGGGTCGACAGCCTAATGAAAAACTGTTTTTT. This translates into CASSLLGRQPNEKLFF.